The 17 T cell receptor beta chains below were found in one sample sequenced in a study of blood T cell repertoires in COVID-19. TCRdb's copy holds only in-frame clones and misses some; the assay was immunoSEQ multiplex PCR. Of a few hundred thousand clones listed, roughly nine tenths were seen once; the top ten hold roughly 2.1%. Sequenced material: peripheral blood. The source of these receptors is a man younger than 30 with active or convalescent COVID-19.

As DNA, the CDR3 is TGCGCCAGCAGCTTGGGAGGGTTTGGTGACAGGGCTATCACAGATACGCAGTATTTT. It encodes CASSLGGFGDRAITDTQYF. This chain joins TRBV5-1 and TRBJ2-3, with 7 bases matching TRBD1. Trimming removed 0 bases from V and 2 bases from J; junction bases left unmatched: 15. CDR1 is SGHRS and CDR2 is YFSETQ in the germline V gene. The CDR3 has 19 residues.

CDR3 amino acids: CASSNLRGETQYF. The CDR3 region has the DNA TGTGCCAGCAGCAATTTACGGGGGGAGACCCAGTACTTC. The gene calls are TRBV27 and TRBJ2-5, with TRBD2 as a possible D gene (6 bases). The length of the CDR3 is 13 residues. Germline CDR1 MNHEY, CDR2 SMNVEV (reference sequence). Trimming cost V 6 bases and J 5 bases, with 13 bases left between them.

The chain couples TRBV5-1 to TRBJ1-4, with 8 bases lining up with TRBD1. Per the germline V gene, CDR1 is SGHRS and CDR2 is YFSETQ. This CDR3 has 16 amino acids. V was clipped by 8 bases and J by 8 bases; unmatched bases: 17. This chain's CDR3 is CASRGSGGPISEKLFF. As DNA, the CDR3 is TGCGCCAGTAGGGGCTCAGGGGGCCCAATCTCGGAAAAACTGTTTTTT.

The V gene is TRBV19, the J gene TRBJ1-1; D is uncertain. Germline V lookup: CDR1 LNHDA, CDR2 SQIVND (reference sequence). This CDR3 contains 11 residues. The ends were cut back, 7 bases at V and 7 bases at J, with 10 bases in the middle. CDR3 region: CASMSFGEAFF. DNA of the CDR3: TGTGCCAGTATGAGTTTCGGTGAAGCTTTCTTT.

This clone was recorded only once. The rearrangement uses TRBV27 and TRBJ1-1, with a weak D call TRBD1 (6 bases). The CDR3 loop spans 14 amino acids. Germline lookup yields CDR1 MNHEY and CDR2 SMNVEV (reference sequence). Trimming left V 5 bases short and J 3 bases short, with 13 bases between. This CDR3 reads CASSMPGGHTEAFF. CDR3 nucleotides: TGTGCCAGCAGTATGCCGGGGGGGCACACTGAAGCTTTCTTT.

This clone was detected ten times or more. The chain recombines TRBV3-1 (or the pseudogene TRBV3-2) with TRBJ1-5; TRBD1 matches at 10 bases. V dropped 4 bases and J dropped 0; count of bases not matched to a gene: 12. The V gene's germline CDR1 is LGHDT and CDR2 YNNKEL (reference sequence). The CDR3 runs to 19 residues. DNA of the CDR3: TGTGCCAGCAGCCCTAGGACAGGGGGTGGCTTCAATAGCAATCAGCCCCAGCATTTT. Its translation is CASSPRTGGGFNSNQPQHF.

V usage is TRBV20-1 and J usage is TRBJ1-4; the D is unclear. The CDR3 loop spans 13 amino acids. Trimming removed 3 bases at V and 5 bases at J, with 10 bases between. Germline CDR1 is DFQATT and CDR2 is SNEGSKA (reference sequence). This CDR3 is CSASGGLNEKLFF. Written as DNA, the CDR3 is TGCAGTGCTAGTGGTGGCTTAAATGAAAAACTGTTTTTT.

The rearrangement links TRBV21-1 to TRBJ1-6. TRBV21-1 is a documented pseudogene. This CDR3 is 19 amino acids long. CDR3 sequence: CASSKELGLFISYNSPLHF. The DNA of the CDR3 is TGTGCCAGCAGCAAAGAGTTGGGACTCTTTATATCCTATAATTCACCCCTCCACTTT.

CDR3 sequence: CARSPGQGNSPLHF. The CDR3 DNA reads as TGTGCCAGAAGCCCAGGGCAGGGGAATTCACCCCTCCACTTT. This chain uses TRBV5-3 with TRBJ1-6; perhaps TRBD1 as D (6 bases). TRBV5-3 is filed as an ORF, its function uncertain. Trimming stripped 4 bases from V and 7 bases from J, with 12 bases between. The CDR3 loop spans 14 amino acids.

The V and J genes are TRBV5-1 and TRBJ2-7; no reliable D call. This CDR3 is built from 15 residues. Germline assignment: CDR1 SGHRS and CDR2 YFSETQ. The V end lost 0 bases, the J end lost 0 bases, and 10 bases lay between the germline ends. The CDR3 loop reads CASSLEPVTSYEQYF. The CDR3 DNA sequence: TGCGCCAGCAGCTTGGAACCGGTCACCTCCTACGAGCAGTACTTC.

The chain is built from TRBV28 and TRBJ1-1; D is unresolved. Germline V gene sequence: CDR1 MDHEN, CDR2 SYDVKM. The CDR3 extends over 12 amino acids. V was pared by 7 bases and J by 1 base, with 7 bases between. The chain's CDR3 is CASIDWNTEAFF. In DNA form, the CDR3 reads TGTGCCAGCATCGACTGGAACACTGAAGCTTTCTTT.

V usage is TRBV7-2 and J usage is TRBJ1-5; 7 bases are shared with TRBD1. Germline V CDR1 and CDR2: SGHTA, FQGNSA. CDR3 length: 14 amino acids. The junction had 5 bases not matched to a gene; V was cut back by 2 bases and J by 7 bases. The CDR3 region is CASSLLGGDQPQHF. CDR3 coding DNA: TGTGCCAGCAGCTTACTAGGGGGCGACCAGCCCCAGCATTTT.

This chain links TRBV20-1 with TRBJ2-5; 9 bases are shared with TRBD2. CDR1 DFQATT and CDR2 SNEGSKA come from the germline V gene (reference sequence). J gave up 4 bases and V 3 bases, and 6 bases lay outside the gene matches. This CDR3 has 14 residues. CDR3 amino acids: CSASSSGVIETQYF. CDR3 sequence (DNA): TGCAGTGCTAGTTCTAGCGGGGTTATAGAGACCCAGTACTTC.

The V call is TRBV29-1, the J call TRBJ2-1; TRBD1 matches 9 bases. Germline trimming cut 8 bases from V and 1 base from J; bases unmatched to any gene: 6. This CDR3 spans 14 amino acids. CDR1 and CDR2 (germline): SQVTM, ANQGSEA. CDR3 nucleotides: TGCAGCATAATGGACAGGGGATCCTACAATGAGCAGTTCTTC. Encoded protein: CSIMDRGSYNEQFF.

The chain has TRBV28 and TRBJ2-7; maybe TRBD1 (6 bases). The CDR3 covers 13 residues. Germline-derived CDR1 and CDR2 are MDHEN and SYDVKM. The ends were cut back, 6 bases at V and 2 bases at J, with 11 bases in the middle. The CDR3 DNA sequence: TGTGCCAGCAGCCGGGGACAACCCTACGAGCAGTACTTC. Encoded protein: CASSRGQPYEQYF.

J is TRBJ1-1 and V is TRBV7-2; possibly TRBD1 for D (6 bases). CDR1 is SGHTA and CDR2 is FQGNSA in the germline V gene. This CDR3 region has 14 residues. V lost 6 bases to trimming and J lost 5 bases, with 16 bases between them. The DNA for the CDR3 is TGTGCCAGCAGGCTCAACAGGGTTGGGACTGAAGCTTTCTTT. Its translation: CASRLNRVGTEAFF.

The chain links TRBV5-4 to TRBJ1-1; 12 bases agree with TRBD1. V was pared by 4 bases and J by 2 bases, with 9 bases of the junction left unmatched. Germline lookup yields CDR1 SGHNT and CDR2 YYREEE (reference sequence). This CDR3 contains 17 residues. The CDR3 region is CASSQGDRGLVNTEAFF. CDR3 in DNA: TGTGCCAGCAGCCAAGGGGACAGGGGGCTAGTAAACACTGAAGCTTTCTTT.